Each of the 9 T cell receptor beta chains below was sequenced from the same sample in a study of cytomegalovirus exposure and HLA in healthy donors. 13 Jbeta primers and 60 Vbeta primers were used for the PCR. Clones were sequenced by immunoSEQ multiplex PCR, and TCRdb holds only the in-frame ones, with some missing. The table lists about 74,000 clones. Sequencing used PBMCs. Every receptor here comes from a female donor in good health and CMV-seropositive.

The V call is TRBV19, the J call TRBJ1-1, with 8 positions matching TRBD1. From germline, CDR1 is LNHDA and CDR2 SQIVND (reference sequence). CDR3 size: 13 residues. The junction had 9 bases not matched to a gene; V was cut back by 9 bases and J by 6 bases. The CDR3 reads CARRDRGRSEAFF. The CDR3 DNA reads as TGTGCCAGGAGAGACAGGGGTCGGTCTGAAGCTTTCTTT.

The chain employs TRBV6-6 and TRBJ2-3, with TRBD1 identical over 10 bases. Per the germline V gene, CDR1 is MNHNY and CDR2 is SVGAGI (reference sequence). V was pared by 5 bases and J by 3 bases, with 8 bases of the junction left unmatched. This CDR3 is built from 16 residues. The CDR3 bases are TGTGCCAGCAGTACTCCGACAGGGGGCGAAACAGATACGCAGTATTTT. This codes for CASSTPTGGETDTQYF.

J is TRBJ1-5 and V is TRBV28; D is uncertain. Trimming removed 7 bases from V and 6 bases from J, with 19 bases in between. Germline V CDR1 and CDR2: MDHEN, SYDVKM. The CDR3 loop spans 15 amino acids. The CDR3 nucleotides read TGTGCCAGCACCCGCGAAGGTCCGGTAGCTCAGCCCCAGCATTTT. Residues: CASTREGPVAQPQHF.

The rearrangement joins TRBV6-6 to TRBJ2-1, with a tentative D call TRBD2 (6 bases). The V gene's germline CDR1 is MNHNY and CDR2 SVGAGI (reference sequence). V gave up 6 bases and J gave up 5 bases, with 11 bases separating them. The CDR3 contains 13 residues. CDR3 amino acids: CASSGSTDNEQFF. CDR3 in DNA: TGTGCCAGCAGCGGGAGTACCGACAATGAGCAGTTCTTC.

This chain joins TRBV18 and TRBJ1-4, with D possibly TRBD1 on 6 matching bases. V shed 10 bases and J shed 2 bases, with 11 bases lying between them. Germline V gene data show CDR1 as KGHSH and CDR2 as LQKENI. The CDR3 extends over 13 amino acids. CDR3 sequence: CATGGQTNEKLFF. The CDR3 DNA reads TGTGCCACCGGTGGACAGACTAATGAAAAACTGTTTTTT.

The chain uses TRBV7-2 and TRBJ2-3, with D tentatively TRBD2 (6 bases). V dropped 1 base and J dropped 10 bases, with 12 bases sitting between them. Germline V gives CDR1 SGHTA, CDR2 FQGNSA. The CDR3 has 13 amino acids. The CDR3 coding sequence is TGTGCCAGCAGCTTAGGGGGGGAGCGGGCGCAGTATTTT. Its translation is CASSLGGERAQYF. The full variable domain, its missing parts supplied by reference TRBV7-2 and TRBJ2-3, is GAGVSQSPSNKVTEKGKDVELRCDPISGHTALYWYRQSLGQGLEFLIYFQGNSAPDKSGLPSDRFSAERTGGSVSTLTIQRTQQEDSAVYLCASSLGGERAQYFGPGTRLTVL.

The CDR3 loop reads CASSPASSGSYEQYF. The DNA of the CDR3 is TGTGCCAGCAGCCCCGCTTCGAGTGGCTCCTACGAGCAGTACTTC. J is TRBJ2-7 and V is TRBV7-2; D unclear. The CDR3 length is 15 residues. V was trimmed by 5 bases and J by 0 bases, leaving 14 bases between them. CDR1 SGHTA and CDR2 FQGNSA come from the germline V gene.

The chain uses TRBV4-2 and TRBJ2-7, with D perhaps matching TRBD2 (5 bases). Germline V CDR1 and CDR2: LGHNA, YNFKEQ. CDR3 size: 14 residues. With 0 bases removed from V and 4 bases from J, the gap between germline ends came to 10 bases. As DNA, the CDR3 is TGTGCCAGCAGCCAAGAAGCCGGAGGATACGAGCAGTACTTC. Translating it yields CASSQEAGGYEQYF.

V and J are TRBV30 and TRBJ1-2, with D tentatively TRBD1 (6 bases). Germline V gives CDR1 GTSNPN, CDR2 SVGIG (reference sequence). The CDR3 extends over 13 amino acids. Trimming removed 2 bases at V and 7 bases at J, with 14 bases between. This CDR3 reads CAWSPTGFFGYTF. The DNA of the CDR3 is TGTGCCTGGAGTCCGACAGGCTTCTTTGGCTACACCTTC.